These 31 T cell receptor beta chains share one sample of origin, sequenced in a study of T-cell memory formation after mild COVID-19. TCRdb analysed the 5' RACE reads with MiXCR anew, one entry per CDR3 protein. The top ten clones hold roughly 8.7% of a sample with about 430,000 distinct CDR3 sequences, approximately 24% of them seen once. The source material was PBMCs or a T cell subset sorted from them (not recorded which). The receptor source for this set is an adult woman who had mild COVID-19 (a few samples of this study predate the infection). Cell type and time point are not known.

The sample holds a few counts of this clonotype. This chain connects TRBV7-2 to TRBJ2-7; no definite D call. The length of the CDR3 is 15 residues. Deletions cut 4 bases from V and 2 bases from J, with 15 bases between. Looked up from germline, CDR1 is SGHTA and CDR2 is FQGNSA. This CDR3 is CASSSPNHGTYEQYF. The DNA of the CDR3 is TGTGCCAGCAGCTCTCCTAATCACGGTACCTACGAGCAGTACTTC.

The gene calls are TRBV7-9 and TRBJ1-4; TRBD1 is a possible D gene (5 bases). The CDR3 extends over 13 amino acids. Germline-derived CDR1 and CDR2 are SEHNR and FQNEAQ (reference sequence). The germline V and J ends were trimmed by 4 bases and 17 bases, with 20 bases remaining between them. In DNA, the CDR3 is TGTGCCAGCAGCTCCGGCCTAAGGGGCCCGCGTTTTTTT. It yields the protein CASSSGLRGPRFF.

This clonotype was seen a single time. This chain connects TRBV29-1 to TRBJ1-1; perhaps TRBD1 as D (5 bases). Germline V CDR1 and CDR2: SQVTM, ANQGSEA. The CDR3 runs to 13 residues. V gave up 6 bases and J gave up 0 bases, with 11 bases separating them. The CDR3, as DNA: TGCAGCGTGGGACTGCCCATGAACACTGAAGCTTTCTTT. It specifies CSVGLPMNTEAFF.

The chain combines TRBV4-1 with TRBJ1-4; the D is unclear. CDR1 is MGHRA and CDR2 is YSYEKL in the germline V gene. There are 16 residues in the CDR3. V was trimmed by 0 bases and J by 5 bases, leaving 13 bases between them. The CDR3 DNA reads as TGCGCCAGCAGCCAAGATCGCGCCCAGCTAAATGAAAAACTGTTTTTT. This encodes CASSQDRAQLNEKLFF.

This chain uses TRBV12-3 or TRBV12-4 with TRBJ2-6, with D hard to call. This CDR3 has 15 amino acids. V lost 5 bases and J lost 1, with 9 bases in between. The CDR3 sequence is CASSDPRSGANVLTF. CDR3 DNA sequence: TGTGCCAGCAGTGACCCAAGGTCTGGGGCCAACGTCCTGACTTTC.

The chain recombines TRBV3-1 with TRBJ1-3; 8 bases map to TRBD1. With 11 bases clipped from V and 0 bases from J, the junction kept 6 bases outside the gene matches. In germline, CDR1 is LGHDT, CDR2 YNNKEL (reference sequence). The CDR3 has 14 residues. CDR3 in amino acids: CAASDRGSGNTIYF. CDR3 DNA: TGTGCCGCTTCTGACAGGGGCTCTGGAAACACCATATATTTT.

This chain links TRBV6-5 with TRBJ2-7, with 8 bases that match TRBD2. The CDR3 has 15 residues. The germline V gene encodes CDR1 MNHEY and CDR2 SVGAGI. The J segment lost 3 bases and the V segment lost 2 bases, leaving 6 bases of the junction unmatched. The CDR3 loop reads CASSYMSGSRYEQYF. The CDR3 DNA is TGTGCCAGCAGTTACATGAGCGGGAGTCGCTACGAGCAGTACTTC.

This clonotype has a handful of counts. Here the CDR3 DNA reads TGTGCCACCAGTGCCTTGGGAGGGGGCTACACCTTC. This codes for CATSALGGGYTF. The chain employs TRBV24-1 and TRBJ1-2; D not certain. The germline gives CDR1 KGHDR, CDR2 SFDVKD. With 5 bases removed from V and 8 bases from J, the gap between germline ends came to 11 bases. The CDR3 has 12 amino acids.

V usage is TRBV27 and J usage is TRBJ2-1; 8 bases line up with TRBD2. With 0 bases clipped from V and 3 bases from J, the junction kept 1 base outside the gene matches. The CDR3 consists of 15 residues. Per the germline V gene, CDR1 is MNHEY and CDR2 is SMNVEV (reference sequence). The CDR3 protein is CASSLSSGIYNEQFF. The DNA of the CDR3 is TGTGCCAGCAGTTTATCTAGCGGGATCTACAATGAGCAGTTCTTC.

The chain recombines TRBV5-1 with TRBJ2-1; TRBD1 is a possible D gene (6 bases). Germline V gene lookup returns CDR1 SGHRS and CDR2 YFSETQ. The CDR3 is made up of 16 amino acids. Trimming shortened V by 3 bases and J by 9 bases, and 22 bases separated the two germline ends. The CDR3 DNA sequence: TGCGCCAGCAGCTGGGGCCAGACCACAGGGTCTGGTGAGCAGTTCTTC. Translated: CASSWGQTTGSGEQFF.

The rearrangement links TRBV4-1 to TRBJ2-2, with D unresolved. CDR1 MGHRA and CDR2 YSYEKL come from the germline V gene. V shed 1 base and J shed 6 bases, with 6 bases lying between them. The CDR3 totals 13 residues. The CDR3 region is CASSQVLAGELFF. CDR3 sequence (DNA): TGCGCCAGCAGCCAAGTCTTGGCCGGGGAGCTGTTTTTT.

This clonotype was seen only a few times. This sequence joins TRBV2 and TRBJ1-6, with a possible D match to TRBD1 (5 bases). Trimming took 3 bases from V and 0 from J, leaving 9 bases between them. The CDR3 consists of 16 residues. Germline V gene data show CDR1 as SNHLY and CDR2 as FYNNEI. In nucleotides, the CDR3 is TGTGCCAGCAGTGATGACAGAGCCTCCTATAATTCACCCCTCCACTTT. It translates to CASSDDRASYNSPLHF.

The chain has TRBV12-5 and TRBJ1-6; D gene unclear. The germline gives CDR1 LGHNT, CDR2 FRNRAP. The CDR3 loop spans 12 amino acids. Trimming took off 4 bases at V and 11 bases at J, with 9 bases between the two ends. As DNA, the CDR3 is TGTGCTAGTGGTTCCCCCCCTGCACCCCTCCACTTT. Its translation: CASGSPPAPLHF.

This clonotype was observed a few times. The chain combines TRBV20-1 with TRBJ1-1; no clear D gene. Germline V lookup: CDR1 DFQATT, CDR2 SNEGSKA (reference sequence). The ends were cut back, 6 bases at V and 1 base at J, with 6 bases in the middle. CDR3 length: 11 amino acids. The CDR3 DNA sequence: TGCAGTGCCGCCGGGAACACTGAAGCTTTCTTT. This encodes CSAAGNTEAFF.

The chain combines TRBV20-1 with TRBJ2-7, with 10 nucleotides matching TRBD1. The CDR3 is made up of 15 amino acids. The germline CDR1 and CDR2 sequences are DFQATT and SNEGSKA (reference sequence). V trimming: 2 bases; J trimming: 2 bases; junction bases outside the gene matches: 6. CDR3: CSARTGTGAPYEQYF. The CDR3 nucleotides are TGCAGTGCTAGAACCGGGACAGGGGCCCCCTACGAGCAGTACTTC.

The chain is built from TRBV7-3 and TRBJ2-1, with 7 positions matching TRBD2. The germline V gene encodes CDR1 SGHTA and CDR2 FQGTGA. V was pared by 3 bases and J by 6 bases, with 11 bases of the junction left unmatched. The CDR3 has 16 residues. CDR3 region: CASSLAPAGVSNEQFF. In nucleotides, the CDR3 is TGTGCCAGCAGCTTGGCCCCGGCGGGAGTCAGCAATGAGCAGTTCTTC.

This clonotype was recorded only once. As DNA, the CDR3 is TGTGCCAGCAGCTTCGGGATCCGGTACAATGAGCAGTTCTTC. Its translation is CASSFGIRYNEQFF. This chain joins TRBV5-8 and TRBJ2-1, with D tentatively TRBD2 (5 bases). The V end lost 2 bases, the J end lost 4 bases, and 10 bases lay between the germline ends. Per the germline V gene, CDR1 is SGHTS and CDR2 is YDEGEE. CDR3 size: 14 residues.

The rearrangement uses TRBV5-1 and TRBJ1-1; D perhaps matches TRBD1 (5 bases). Germline V gene data show CDR1 as SGHRS and CDR2 as YFSETQ. V gave up 0 bases and J gave up 4 bases, with 13 bases separating them. The CDR3 extends over 15 amino acids. The CDR3 sequence is CASSLEAGWVTEAFF. The CDR3 DNA is TGCGCCAGCAGCTTGGAGGCAGGGTGGGTCACTGAAGCTTTCTTT.

This clonotype was seen repeatedly, ten times or more. The rearrangement links TRBV3-1 to TRBJ2-5; 8 bases are a match to TRBD2. The CDR3 spans 15 residues. Germline V gene lookup returns CDR1 LGHDT and CDR2 YNNKEL (reference sequence). V was clipped by 1 base and J by 4 bases; unmatched bases: 5. DNA of the CDR3: TGTGCCAGCAGCCAAGGGGTTAGCGGGGTAGAGACCCAGTACTTC. As protein: CASSQGVSGVETQYF.

The rearrangement joins TRBV7-9 to TRBJ1-2; no reliable D call. This CDR3 comprises 16 residues. The V end lost 4 bases, the J end lost 2 bases, and 17 bases lay between the germline ends. The germline CDR1 and CDR2 sequences are SEHNR and FQNEAQ (reference sequence). CDR3 region: CASSSVDGLQNYGYTF. CDR3 sequence (DNA): TGTGCCAGCAGCTCCGTGGATGGGCTACAGAACTATGGCTACACCTTC.

The genes are TRBV12-3 or TRBV12-4 and TRBJ2-1; the match to TRBD2 covers 7 bases. The V segment lost 1 base and the J segment 14 bases; nucleotides outside the gene matches: 5. CDR3 length: 12 residues. This CDR3 is CASSLGEGREFF. In DNA, the CDR3 is TGTGCCAGCAGTTTAGGCGAGGGGAGGGAGTTCTTC.

This clonotype was detected a few times. V and J are TRBV6-5 and TRBJ2-7; 15 bases fit TRBD2. CDR3 length equals 17 residues. Germline V gene data show CDR1 as MNHEY and CDR2 as SVGAGI. Trimming at V came to 6 bases and at J to 0 bases, leaving 6 bases not matched to a gene. Here the CDR3 DNA reads TGTGCCAGCAGCCGTAGGACTAGCGGGAGGGTCTCCTACGAGCAGTACTTC. This translates into CASSRRTSGRVSYEQYF.

This clonotype was observed a few times. The chain has TRBV7-9 and TRBJ2-3, with 11 bases aligning to TRBD1. The length of the CDR3 is 16 residues. Germline trimming cut 5 bases from V and 3 bases from J; bases unmatched to any gene: 7. Germline loops: CDR1 SEHNR, CDR2 FQNEAQ (reference sequence). The CDR3: CASSTWTGGITDTQYF. The CDR3 DNA follows: TGTGCCAGCAGCACTTGGACAGGGGGCATTACAGATACGCAGTATTTT.

The chain links TRBV5-1 to TRBJ1-1, with unresolved D. The CDR3 contains 14 residues. Germline CDR1 reads SGHRS; CDR2 reads YFSETQ. With 1 base removed from V and 2 bases from J, the gap between germline ends came to 9 bases. In DNA form, the CDR3 reads TGCGCCAGCAGCTTGTCTTATGATAACACTGAAGCTTTCTTT. It encodes CASSLSYDNTEAFF.

The chain employs TRBV24-1 and TRBJ2-3; D is possibly TRBD2 (5 bases). Germline assignment: CDR1 KGHDR and CDR2 SFDVKD. The CDR3 is made up of 15 amino acids. Trimming removed 8 bases from V and 6 bases from J, with 20 bases in between. Here the CDR3 reads CATTVGGSTSDTQYF. CDR3 nucleotide sequence: TGTGCCACCACGGTTGGAGGCTCGACCTCCGATACGCAGTATTTT.

This chain uses TRBV12-3 or TRBV12-4 with TRBJ2-7; 12 bases map to TRBD2. There are 15 residues in the CDR3. Losses at the gene ends were 5 bases for V and 2 bases for J; bases not matched to a gene: 4. In nucleotides, the CDR3 is TGTGCCAGCAGTCAGAGGACTAGCGGGGCCTACGAGCAGTACTTC. It is translated as CASSQRTSGAYEQYF.

V gene TRBV7-9 combines with J gene TRBJ1-3; 9 positions match TRBD1. This CDR3 region has 15 residues. The V segment lost 5 bases and the J segment 4 bases; nucleotides outside the gene matches: 6. CDR1 is SEHNR and CDR2 is FQNEAQ in the germline V gene (reference sequence). The CDR3 sequence is CASSPRTGEGNTIYF. The CDR3, as DNA: TGTGCCAGCAGCCCACGGACAGGGGAGGGAAACACCATATATTTT.

CDR3 loop: CASRQQNTEAFF. The CDR3 DNA sequence: TGTGCCAGTAGACAGCAGAACACTGAAGCTTTCTTT. V gene TRBV12-3 or TRBV12-4 combines with J gene TRBJ1-1, with D perhaps matching TRBD1 (5 bases). V was trimmed by 9 bases and J by 1 base, leaving 9 bases between them. This CDR3 spans 12 amino acids.

This clonotype was observed a few times. The rearrangement joins TRBV15 to TRBJ2-1; D gene ambiguous. Germline CDR1 is LNHNV and CDR2 is YYDKDF (reference sequence). Between the trimmed V and J ends, which lost 0 bases and 5 bases, there was a span of 2 bases. The CDR3 is 12 amino acids. This CDR3 is CATSRDDNEQFF. The CDR3 DNA follows: TGTGCCACCAGCAGAGATGACAATGAGCAGTTCTTC.

The V call is TRBV24-1, the J call TRBJ2-3; 7 bases fit TRBD2. CDR1 and CDR2 (germline): KGHDR, SFDVKD. This CDR3 region has 13 residues. Germline trimming cut 7 bases from V and 11 bases from J; bases unmatched to any gene: 11. CDR3 region: CATRGGNGPGQYF. For the CDR3, the DNA is TGTGCCACCAGGGGAGGGAACGGCCCAGGGCAGTATTTT.

This rearrangement joins TRBV3-1 to TRBJ2-7, with 7 positions matching TRBD2. The CDR3 spans 16 residues. Looked up from germline, CDR1 is LGHDT and CDR2 is YNNKEL (reference sequence). The J segment lost 0 bases and the V segment lost 3 bases, leaving 8 bases of the junction unmatched. The CDR3: CASSHGGGPSSYEQYF. In nucleotides, the CDR3 is TGTGCCAGCAGCCACGGGGGAGGGCCGAGCTCCTACGAGCAGTACTTC.